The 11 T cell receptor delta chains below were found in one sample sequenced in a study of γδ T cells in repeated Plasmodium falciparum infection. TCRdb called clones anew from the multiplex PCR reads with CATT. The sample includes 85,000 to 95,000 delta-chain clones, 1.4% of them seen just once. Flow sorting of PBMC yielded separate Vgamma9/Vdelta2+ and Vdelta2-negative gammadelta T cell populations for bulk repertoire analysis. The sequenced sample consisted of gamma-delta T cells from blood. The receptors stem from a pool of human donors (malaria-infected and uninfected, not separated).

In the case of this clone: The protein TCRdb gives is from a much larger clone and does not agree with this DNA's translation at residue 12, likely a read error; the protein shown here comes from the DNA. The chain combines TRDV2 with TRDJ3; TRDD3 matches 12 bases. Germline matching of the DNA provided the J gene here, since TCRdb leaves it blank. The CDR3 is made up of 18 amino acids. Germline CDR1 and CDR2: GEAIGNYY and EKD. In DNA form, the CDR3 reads TGTGCCTGTGACATACTGGGGGATACCTCCTGGGGCACCCGACAGATGTTTTTC. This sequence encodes CACDILGDTSWGTRQMFF.

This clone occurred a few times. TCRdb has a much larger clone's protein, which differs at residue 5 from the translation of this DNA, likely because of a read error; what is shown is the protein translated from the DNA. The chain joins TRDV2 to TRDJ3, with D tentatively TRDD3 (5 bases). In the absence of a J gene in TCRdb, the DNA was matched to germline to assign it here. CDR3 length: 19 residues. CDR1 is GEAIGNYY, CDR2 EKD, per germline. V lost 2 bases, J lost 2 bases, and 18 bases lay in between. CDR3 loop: CACDIGMLGGTWDTRQMFF. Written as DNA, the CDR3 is TGTGCCTGTGACATCGGGATGCTCGGAGGGACCTGGGACACCCGACAGATGTTTTTC.

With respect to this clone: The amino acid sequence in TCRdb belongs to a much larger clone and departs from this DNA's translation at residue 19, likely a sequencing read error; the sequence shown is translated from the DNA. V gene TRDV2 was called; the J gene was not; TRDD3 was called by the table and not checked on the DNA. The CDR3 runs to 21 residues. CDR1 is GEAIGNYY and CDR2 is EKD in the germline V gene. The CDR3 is CACDTLPSPHGDWHYTDKPIF. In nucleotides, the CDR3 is TGTGCCTGTGACACCCTGCCTTCCCCTCACGGGGATTGGCATTACACCGATAAACCCATCTTT.

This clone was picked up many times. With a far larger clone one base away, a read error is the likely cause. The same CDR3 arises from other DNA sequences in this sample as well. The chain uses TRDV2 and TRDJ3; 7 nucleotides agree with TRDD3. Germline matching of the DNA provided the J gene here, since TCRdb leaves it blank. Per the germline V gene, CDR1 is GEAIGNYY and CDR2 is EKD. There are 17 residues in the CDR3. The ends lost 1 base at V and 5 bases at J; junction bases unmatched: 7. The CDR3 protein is CACDTVGDSRDTRQMFF. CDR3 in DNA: TGTGCCTGTGACACGGTGGGGGACAGCCGGGACACCCGACAGATGTTTTTC.

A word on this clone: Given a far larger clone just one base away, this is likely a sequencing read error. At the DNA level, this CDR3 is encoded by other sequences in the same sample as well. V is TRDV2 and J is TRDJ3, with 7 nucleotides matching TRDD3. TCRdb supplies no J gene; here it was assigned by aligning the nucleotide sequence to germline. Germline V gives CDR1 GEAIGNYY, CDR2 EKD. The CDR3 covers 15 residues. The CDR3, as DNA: TGTGCCTGTGACTGGGGGACCTGGGACACCCGCCAGATGTTTTTC. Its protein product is CACDWGTWDTRQMFF.

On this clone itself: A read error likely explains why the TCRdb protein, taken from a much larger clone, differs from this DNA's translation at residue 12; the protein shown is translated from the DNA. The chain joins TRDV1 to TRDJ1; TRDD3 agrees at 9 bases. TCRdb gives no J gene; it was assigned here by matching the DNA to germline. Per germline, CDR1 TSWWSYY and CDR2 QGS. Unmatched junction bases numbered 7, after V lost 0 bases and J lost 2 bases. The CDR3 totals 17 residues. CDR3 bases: TGTGCTCTTGGGGAACTCCTGTGGGGGATAAGGACCGATAAACTCATCTTT. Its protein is CALGELLWGIRTDKLIF.

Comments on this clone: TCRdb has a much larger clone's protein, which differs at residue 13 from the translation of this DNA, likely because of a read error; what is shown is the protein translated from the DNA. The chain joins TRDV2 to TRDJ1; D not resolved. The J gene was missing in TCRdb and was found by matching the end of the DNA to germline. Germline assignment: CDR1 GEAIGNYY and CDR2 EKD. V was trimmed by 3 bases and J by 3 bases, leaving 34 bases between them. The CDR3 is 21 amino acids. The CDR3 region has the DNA TGTGCCTGTGACCCCCTCGGATCAGCACTAGCTCCGGCTGAAGAAGCCGATAAACTCATCTTT. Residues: CACDPLGSALAPAEEADKLIF.

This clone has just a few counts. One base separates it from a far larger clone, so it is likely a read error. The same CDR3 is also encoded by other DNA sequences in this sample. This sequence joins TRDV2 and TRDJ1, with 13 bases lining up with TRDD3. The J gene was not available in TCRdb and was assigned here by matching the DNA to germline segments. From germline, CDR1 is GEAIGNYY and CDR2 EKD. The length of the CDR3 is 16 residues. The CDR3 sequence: CACAVLGDTSTDKLIF. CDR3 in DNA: TGCGCCTGTGCCGTACTGGGGGATACGAGCACCGATAAACTCATCTTT.

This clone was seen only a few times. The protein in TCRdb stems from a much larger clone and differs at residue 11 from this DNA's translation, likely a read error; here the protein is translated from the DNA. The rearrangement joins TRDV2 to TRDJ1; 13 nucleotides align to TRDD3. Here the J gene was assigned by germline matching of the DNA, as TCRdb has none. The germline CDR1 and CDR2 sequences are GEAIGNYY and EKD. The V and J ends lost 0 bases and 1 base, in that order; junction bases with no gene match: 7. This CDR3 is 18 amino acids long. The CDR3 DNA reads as TGTGCCTGTGACACCTTACTGGGGGATACGACGAGCACCGATAAACTCATCTTT. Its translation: CACDTLLGDTTSTDKLIF.

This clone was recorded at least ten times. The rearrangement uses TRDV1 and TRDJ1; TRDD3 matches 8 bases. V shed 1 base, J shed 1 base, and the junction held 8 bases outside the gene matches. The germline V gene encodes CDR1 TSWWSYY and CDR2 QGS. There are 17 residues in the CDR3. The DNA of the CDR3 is TGTGCTCTTGGGGAACCTTCCCTGGGGGAGTCCACCGATAAACTCATCTTT. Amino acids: CALGEPSLGESTDKLIF.

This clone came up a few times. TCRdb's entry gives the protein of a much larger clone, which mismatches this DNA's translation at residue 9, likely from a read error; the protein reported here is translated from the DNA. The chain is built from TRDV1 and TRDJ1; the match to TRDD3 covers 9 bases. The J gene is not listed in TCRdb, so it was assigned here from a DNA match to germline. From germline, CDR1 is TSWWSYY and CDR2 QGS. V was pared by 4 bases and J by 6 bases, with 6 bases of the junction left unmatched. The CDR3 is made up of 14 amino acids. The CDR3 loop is CALGADWGRNKLIF. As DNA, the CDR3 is TGTGCTCTTGGGGCCGACTGGGGGAGAAATAAACTCATCTTT.